This TCR beta chain was sequenced in a study of T-cell reconstitution after alpha-beta-depleted transplantation in children. Unique molecular identifiers were incorporated when the TCRbeta library was constructed. MiXCR, applied by TCRdb to the PCR reads, yields one record per CDR3 protein. The repertoire holds around 480,000 distinct CDR3 sequences, with about 30% as singletons. V was cut by 2 bases and J by 2 bases, with 12 bases left in between. Germline V lookup: CDR1 SGHVS, CDR2 FQNEAQ. The CDR3 contains 15 residues. This receptor was taken from a human donor who donated a stem cell graft to a child with aplastic anemia. V usage is TRBV7-8 and J usage is TRBJ1-1; possibly TRBD1 for D (5 bases). The sequences come from PBMCs from the stem cell graft donor, collected from the stem cell graft. The CDR3 here is CASSLRQSGNTEAFF. The CDR3 DNA reads as TGTGCCAGCAGCTTAAGACAGTCGGGTAACACTGAAGCTTTCTTT.